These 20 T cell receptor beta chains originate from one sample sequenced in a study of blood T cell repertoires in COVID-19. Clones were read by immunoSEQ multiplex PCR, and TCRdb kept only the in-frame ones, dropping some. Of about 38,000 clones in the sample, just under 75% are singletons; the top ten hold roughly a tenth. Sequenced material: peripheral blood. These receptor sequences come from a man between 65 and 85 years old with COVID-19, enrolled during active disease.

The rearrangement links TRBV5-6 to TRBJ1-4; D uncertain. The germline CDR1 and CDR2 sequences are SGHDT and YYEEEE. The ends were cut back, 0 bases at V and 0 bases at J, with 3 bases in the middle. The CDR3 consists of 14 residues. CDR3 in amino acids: CASSLAATNEKLFF. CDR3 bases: TGTGCCAGCAGCTTGGCCGCAACTAATGAAAAACTGTTTTTT.

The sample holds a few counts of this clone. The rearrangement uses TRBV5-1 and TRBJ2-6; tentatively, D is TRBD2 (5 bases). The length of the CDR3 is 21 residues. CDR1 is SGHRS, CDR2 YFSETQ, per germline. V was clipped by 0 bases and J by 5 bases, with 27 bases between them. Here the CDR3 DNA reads TGCGCCAGCAGCTTGGCTAGCCTAAAAGACCGGTCGGGGTTCTGGGCCAACGTCCTGACTTTC. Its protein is CASSLASLKDRSGFWANVLTF.

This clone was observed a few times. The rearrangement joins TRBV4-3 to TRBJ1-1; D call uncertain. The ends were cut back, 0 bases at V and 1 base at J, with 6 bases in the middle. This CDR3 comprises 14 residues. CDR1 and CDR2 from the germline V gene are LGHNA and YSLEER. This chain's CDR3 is CASSQDEWNTEAFF. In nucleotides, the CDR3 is TGCGCCAGCAGCCAAGACGAGTGGAACACTGAAGCTTTCTTT.

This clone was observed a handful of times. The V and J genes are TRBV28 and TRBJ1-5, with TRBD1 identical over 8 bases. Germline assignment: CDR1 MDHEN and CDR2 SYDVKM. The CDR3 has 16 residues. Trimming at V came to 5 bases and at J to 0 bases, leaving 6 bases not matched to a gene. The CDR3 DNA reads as TGTGCCAGCAGTCTACAGGGGGGGAATAGCAATCAGCCCCAGCATTTT. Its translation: CASSLQGGNSNQPQHF. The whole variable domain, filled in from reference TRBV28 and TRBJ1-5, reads DVKVTQSSRYLVKRTGEKVFLECVQDMDHENMFWYRQDPGLGLRLIYFSYDVKMKEKGDIPEGYSVSREKKERFSLILESASTNQTSMYLCASSLQGGNSNQPQHFGDGTRLSIL.

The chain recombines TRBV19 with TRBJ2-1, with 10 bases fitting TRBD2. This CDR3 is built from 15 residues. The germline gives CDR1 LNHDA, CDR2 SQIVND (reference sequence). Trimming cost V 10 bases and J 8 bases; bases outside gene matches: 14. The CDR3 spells CATQAGGSLVYEQFF. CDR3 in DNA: TGTGCCACCCAAGCGGGAGGGTCCTTAGTGTATGAGCAGTTCTTC. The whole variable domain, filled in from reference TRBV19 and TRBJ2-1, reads DGGITQSPKYLFRKEGQNVTLSCEQNLNHDAMYWYRQDPGQGLRLIYYSQIVNDFQKGDIAEGYSVSREKKESFPLTVTSAQKNPTAFYLCATQAGGSLVYEQFFGPGTRLTVL.

CDR3 protein: CASRNLGTGGREQYF. The CDR3 nucleotides are TGCGCCAGCAGGAACCTCGGGACAGGGGGACGCGAGCAGTACTTC. This chain links TRBV5-1 with TRBJ2-7, with 11 bases identical to TRBD1. Losses at the gene ends were 5 bases for V and 6 bases for J; bases not matched to a gene: 10. Germline CDR1 reads SGHRS; CDR2 reads YFSETQ. The length of the CDR3 is 15 residues.

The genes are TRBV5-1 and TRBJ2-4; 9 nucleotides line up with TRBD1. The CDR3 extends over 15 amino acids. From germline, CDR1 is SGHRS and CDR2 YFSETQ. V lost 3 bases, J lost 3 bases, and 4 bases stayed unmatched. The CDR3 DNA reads TGCGCCAGCAGCTCTACGACAGGGGGCAAAAACATTCAGTACTTC. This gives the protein CASSSTTGGKNIQYF.

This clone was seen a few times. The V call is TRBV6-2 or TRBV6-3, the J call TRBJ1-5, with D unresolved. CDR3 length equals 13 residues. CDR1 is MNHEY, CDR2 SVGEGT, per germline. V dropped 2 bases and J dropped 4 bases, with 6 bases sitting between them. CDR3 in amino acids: CASSYGRNQPQHF. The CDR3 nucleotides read TGTGCCAGCAGTTACGGGAGGAATCAGCCCCAGCATTTT.

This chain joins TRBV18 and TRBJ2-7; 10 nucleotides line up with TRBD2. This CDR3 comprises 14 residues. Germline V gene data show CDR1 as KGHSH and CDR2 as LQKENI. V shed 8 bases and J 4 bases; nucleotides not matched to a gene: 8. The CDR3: CASQTSGPSYEQYF. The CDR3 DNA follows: TGTGCCAGCCAGACTAGCGGGCCCTCATACGAGCAGTACTTC.

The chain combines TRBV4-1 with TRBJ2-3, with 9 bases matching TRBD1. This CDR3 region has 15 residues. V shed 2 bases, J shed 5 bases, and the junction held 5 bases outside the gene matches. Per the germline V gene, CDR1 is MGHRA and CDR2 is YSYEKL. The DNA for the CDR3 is TGCGCCAGCAGCCAACGGACAGGGGTGGAAGATACGCAGTATTTT. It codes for CASSQRTGVEDTQYF.

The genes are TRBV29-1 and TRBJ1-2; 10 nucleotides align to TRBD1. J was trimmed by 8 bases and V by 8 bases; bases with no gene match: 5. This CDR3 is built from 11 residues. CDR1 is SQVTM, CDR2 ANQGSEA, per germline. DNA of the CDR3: TGCAGCTCCGGGACAGGGGAAGGCTACACCTTC. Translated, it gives CSSGTGEGYTF. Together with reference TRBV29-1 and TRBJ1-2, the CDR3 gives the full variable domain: SAVISQKPSRDICQRGTSLTIQCQVDSQVTMMFWYRQQPGQSLTLIATANQGSEATYESGFVIDKFPISRPNLTFSTLTVSNMSPEDSSIYLCSSGTGEGYTFGSGTRLTVV.

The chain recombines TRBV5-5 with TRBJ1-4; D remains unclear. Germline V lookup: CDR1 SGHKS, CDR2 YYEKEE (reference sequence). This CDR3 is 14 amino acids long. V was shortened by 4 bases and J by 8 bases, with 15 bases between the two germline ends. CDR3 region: CASSLSASGEKLFF. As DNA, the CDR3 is TGTGCCAGCAGCCTCAGCGCGAGTGGGGAAAAACTGTTTTTT.

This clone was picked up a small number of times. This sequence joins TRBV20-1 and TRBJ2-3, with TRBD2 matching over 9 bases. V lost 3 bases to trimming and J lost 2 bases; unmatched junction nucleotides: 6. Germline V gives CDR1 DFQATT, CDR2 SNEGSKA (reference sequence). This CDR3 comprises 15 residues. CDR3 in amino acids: CSASRKRGATDTQYF. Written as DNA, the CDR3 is TGCAGTGCTAGTCGTAAGCGGGGGGCCACAGATACGCAGTATTTT.

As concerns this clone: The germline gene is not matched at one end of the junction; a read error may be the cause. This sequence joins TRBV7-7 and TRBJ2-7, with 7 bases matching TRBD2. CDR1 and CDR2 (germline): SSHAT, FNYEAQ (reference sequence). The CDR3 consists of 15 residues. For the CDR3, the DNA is TGTGCTAGCAGCTTAGGGAGGGGTGAGGGCTACGAGCAGTACTTC. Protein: CASSLGRGEGYEQYF.

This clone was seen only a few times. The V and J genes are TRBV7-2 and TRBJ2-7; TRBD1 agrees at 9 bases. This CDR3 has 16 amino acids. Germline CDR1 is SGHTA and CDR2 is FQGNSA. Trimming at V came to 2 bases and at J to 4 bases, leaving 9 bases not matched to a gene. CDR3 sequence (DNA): TGTGCCAGCAGCTTATACTCAGGGACAGGGTCGTACGAGCAGTACTTC. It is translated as CASSLYSGTGSYEQYF.

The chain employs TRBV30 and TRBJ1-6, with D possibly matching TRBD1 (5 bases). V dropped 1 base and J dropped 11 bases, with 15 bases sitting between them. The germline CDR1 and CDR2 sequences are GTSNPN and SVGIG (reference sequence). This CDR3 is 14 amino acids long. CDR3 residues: CAWSGTGRSTPLHF. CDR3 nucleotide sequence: TGTGCCTGGAGTGGTACAGGCCGATCAACACCCCTCCACTTT.

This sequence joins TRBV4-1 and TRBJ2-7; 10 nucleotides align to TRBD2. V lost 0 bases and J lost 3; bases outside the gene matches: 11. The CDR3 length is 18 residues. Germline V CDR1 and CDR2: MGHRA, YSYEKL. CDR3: CASSQDRLGLAGVYEQYF. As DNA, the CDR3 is TGCGCCAGCAGCCAAGATCGACTGGGGCTAGCGGGAGTCTACGAGCAGTACTTC.

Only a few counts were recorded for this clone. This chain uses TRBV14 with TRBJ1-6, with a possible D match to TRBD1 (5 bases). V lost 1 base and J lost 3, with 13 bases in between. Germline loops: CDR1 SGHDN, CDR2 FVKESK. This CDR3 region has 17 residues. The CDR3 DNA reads TGTGCCAGCAGCCAAGCTTTGGGGGGAATCTATAATTCACCCCTCCACTTT. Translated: CASSQALGGIYNSPLHF.

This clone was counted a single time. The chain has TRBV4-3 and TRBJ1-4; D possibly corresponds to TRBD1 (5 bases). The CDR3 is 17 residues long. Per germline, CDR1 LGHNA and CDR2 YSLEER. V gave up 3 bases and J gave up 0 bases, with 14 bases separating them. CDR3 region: CASSQAPGRATNEKLFF. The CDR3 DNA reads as TGCGCCAGCAGCCAGGCTCCAGGGAGGGCAACTAATGAAAAACTGTTTTTT.

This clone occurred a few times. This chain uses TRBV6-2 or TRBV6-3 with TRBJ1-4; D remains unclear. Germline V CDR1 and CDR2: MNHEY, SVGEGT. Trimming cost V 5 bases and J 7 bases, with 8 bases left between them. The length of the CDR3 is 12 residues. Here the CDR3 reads CASSLRGEKLFF. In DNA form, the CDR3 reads TGTGCCAGCAGTCTGCGGGGTGAAAAACTGTTTTTT.